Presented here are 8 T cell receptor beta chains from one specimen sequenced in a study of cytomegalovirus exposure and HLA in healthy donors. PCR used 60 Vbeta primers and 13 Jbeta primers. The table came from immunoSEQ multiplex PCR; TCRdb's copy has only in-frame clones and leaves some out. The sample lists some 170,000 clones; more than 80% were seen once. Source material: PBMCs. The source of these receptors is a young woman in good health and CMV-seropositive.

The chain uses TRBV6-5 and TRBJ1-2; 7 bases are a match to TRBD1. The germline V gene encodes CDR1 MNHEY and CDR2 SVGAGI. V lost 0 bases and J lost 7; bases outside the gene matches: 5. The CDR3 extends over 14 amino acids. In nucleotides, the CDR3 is TGTGCCAGCAGTTACTCCAGGGGGAATGGTGGCTACACCTTC. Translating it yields CASSYSRGNGGYTF.

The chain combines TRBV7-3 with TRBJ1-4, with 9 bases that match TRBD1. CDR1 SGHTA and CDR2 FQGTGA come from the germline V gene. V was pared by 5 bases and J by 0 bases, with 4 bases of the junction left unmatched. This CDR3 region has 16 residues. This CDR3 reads CASSRTGVSTNEKLFF. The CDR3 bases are TGTGCCAGCAGCCGGACAGGGGTCTCAACTAATGAAAAACTGTTTTTT.

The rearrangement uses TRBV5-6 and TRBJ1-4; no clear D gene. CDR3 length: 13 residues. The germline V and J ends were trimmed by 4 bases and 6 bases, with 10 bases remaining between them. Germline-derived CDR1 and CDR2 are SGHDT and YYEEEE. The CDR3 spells CASSPSGYEKLFF. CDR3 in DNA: TGTGCCAGCAGCCCTAGCGGGTATGAAAAACTGTTTTTT.

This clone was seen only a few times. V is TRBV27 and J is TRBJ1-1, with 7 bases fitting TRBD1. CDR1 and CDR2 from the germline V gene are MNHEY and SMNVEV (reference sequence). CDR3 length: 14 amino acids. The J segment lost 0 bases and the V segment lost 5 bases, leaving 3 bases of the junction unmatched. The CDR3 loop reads CASSPGQMNTEAFF. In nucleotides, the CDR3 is TGTGCCAGCAGTCCGGGACAGATGAACACTGAAGCTTTCTTT.

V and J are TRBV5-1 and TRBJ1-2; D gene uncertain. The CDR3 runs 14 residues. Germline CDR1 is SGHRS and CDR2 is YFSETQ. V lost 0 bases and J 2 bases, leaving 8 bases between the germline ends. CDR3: CASSLGHPNYGYTF. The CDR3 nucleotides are TGCGCCAGCAGCTTGGGACATCCCAACTATGGCTACACCTTC. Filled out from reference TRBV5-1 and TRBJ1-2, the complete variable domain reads KAGVTQTPRYLIKTRGQQVTLSCSPISGHRSVSWYQQTPGQGLQFLFEYFSETQRNKGNFPGRFSGRQFSNSRSEMNVSTLELGDSALYLCASSLGHPNYGYTFGSGTRLTVV.

CDR3 amino acids: CATSDRDRVREQYF. The CDR3, as DNA: TGTGCCACCAGCGACCGGGACAGGGTTCGGGAGCAGTACTTC. V is TRBV15 and J is TRBJ2-7, with 9 positions matching TRBD1. Germline CDR1 and CDR2: LNHNV and YYDKDF (reference sequence). The CDR3 consists of 14 residues. V trimming: 5 bases; J trimming: 7 bases; junction bases outside the gene matches: 9.

CDR3 sequence (DNA): TGTGCCAGCAGCTCACTAGCGACAAGCACAGATACGCAGTATTTT. The encoded protein is CASSSLATSTDTQYF. The V gene is TRBV7-2, the J gene TRBJ2-3; 7 bases match TRBD2. CDR1 and CDR2 (germline): SGHTA, FQGNSA. The length of the CDR3 is 15 residues. The V gene end was trimmed by 4 bases and the J gene end by 0 bases; junction bases not matched to a gene: 4.

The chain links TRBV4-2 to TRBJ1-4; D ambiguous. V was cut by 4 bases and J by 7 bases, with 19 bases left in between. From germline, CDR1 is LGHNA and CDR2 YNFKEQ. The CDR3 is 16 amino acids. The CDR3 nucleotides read TGTGCCAGCAGCCCCGAAAGAGAGGAGGAGGGTGAAAAACTGTTTTTT. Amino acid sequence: CASSPEREEEGEKLFF.